This TCR beta chain was recovered during a study of beta chain features in type 1 diabetes. Study-level points and caveats: For Type 1 diabetes patients, all four CD4+ subsets carried TCRB CDR3s that were moderately but significantly shorter. Fewer junction insertions and more nucleotide deletions appeared in type 1 diabetes patients.

Every bit of the isolated RNA underwent reverse transcription, so sequencing read expressed TCRB transcripts. Sequencing was performed with immunoSEQ multiplex PCR; in TCRdb, only in-frame clones are kept and a portion is missing. Seen here are 600,000 or so clones, around an eighth observed once, and the top ten hold 0.04%. CDR3 length equals 15 residues. With 7 bases clipped from V and 4 bases from J, the junction kept 8 bases outside the gene matches. Per the germline V gene, CDR1 is ENHRY and CDR2 is SYGVKD. As regards this clone: Its antigen is currently unknown.

Each donor gave one heparinised blood draw averaging about 110 mL. Purity (above 98%) was reached by all sorted populations. This TCR was sampled from a man aged 18 to 35 with type 1 diabetes. The sequenced material came from naive CD4+ T cells from blood. J is TRBJ2-3 and V is TRBV10-3; 10 nucleotides align to TRBD2. CDR3: CAINPQAGGADTQYF. DNA for the CDR3: TGTGCCATCAATCCCCAAGCGGGGGGGGCAGATACGCAGTATTTT.